This T cell receptor beta chain was recovered during a study of neurological immune-mediated disorders. As for the study in general: Of roughly 34 multiple sclerosis patients, some 31 were relapsing-remitting and 3 secondary progressive. Findings of the study overall: Subjects shared no identical expanded-clone CDR3 amino acid sequences, suggesting private TCR-beta repertoires in all groups.

There are 13 residues in the CDR3. The V gene's germline CDR1 is DFQATT and CDR2 SNEGSKA (reference sequence). V shed 6 bases, J shed 4 bases, and the junction held 6 bases outside the gene matches. Synthesis of cDNA was performed by 5'RACE using 10-nucleotide random UMIs. One entry per CDR3 protein results from TCRdb running MiXCR on the 5' RACE reads. The table records approximately 70,000 distinct CDR3 sequences, about 5% of them present only once. This clonotype was seen many times. Its target is unknown. V is TRBV20-1 and J is TRBJ1-5; 7 nucleotides agree with TRBD1. Material for sequencing was PBMCs. The sequence came from a woman between 65 and 79 years old with multiple sclerosis. The CDR3: CSATTGVNQPQHF. The DNA for the CDR3 is TGCAGTGCAACTACAGGGGTAAATCAGCCCCAGCATTTT.